There are a few counts of the clone carrying this T cell receptor (beta chain). The source of the sample is a study of identical twins. In TCRdb, the 5' RACE reads were re-called with MiXCR into one record per CDR3 protein. The sample includes hundreds of thousands of distinct CDR3 sequences, approximately 22% of them seen just once. The CDR3 has 12 amino acids. The ends lost 6 bases at V and 6 bases at J; junction bases unmatched: 6. Germline V CDR1 and CDR2: SQVTM, ANQGSEA. This sample also belongs to another study, concerning T cells expressing NK-cell markers.

The rearrangement uses TRBV29-1 and TRBJ2-7; 9 bases agree with TRBD1. The sequencing sample was made of PBMCs. The source of this sequence is a woman aged 18 to 35 in good health. CDR3 residues: CSVAKGQGEQYF. As DNA, the CDR3 is TGCAGCGTAGCGAAGGGACAGGGCGAGCAGTACTTC.